The clone carrying this T cell receptor beta chain was observed a single time. The CDR3 is made up of 15 amino acids. Germline V lookup: CDR1 MNHNS, CDR2 SASEGT. The V and J ends lost 7 bases and 1 base, in that order; junction bases with no gene match: 2. The data belong to a study of blood T cell repertoires in COVID-19. TCRdb's copy holds only in-frame clones and misses some; the assay was immunoSEQ multiplex PCR. The sample yields around 100,000 clones, more than 80% seen once. The clonotype originates from an elderly woman with acute or convalescent COVID-19. Sequencing was performed on peripheral blood. The chain links TRBV6-1 to TRBJ2-1; 12 bases map to TRBD2. The CDR3 DNA reads as TGTGCCAGCATACTAGCGGGGGGATCCTACAATGAGCAGTTCTTC. Protein sequence: CASILAGGSYNEQFF.